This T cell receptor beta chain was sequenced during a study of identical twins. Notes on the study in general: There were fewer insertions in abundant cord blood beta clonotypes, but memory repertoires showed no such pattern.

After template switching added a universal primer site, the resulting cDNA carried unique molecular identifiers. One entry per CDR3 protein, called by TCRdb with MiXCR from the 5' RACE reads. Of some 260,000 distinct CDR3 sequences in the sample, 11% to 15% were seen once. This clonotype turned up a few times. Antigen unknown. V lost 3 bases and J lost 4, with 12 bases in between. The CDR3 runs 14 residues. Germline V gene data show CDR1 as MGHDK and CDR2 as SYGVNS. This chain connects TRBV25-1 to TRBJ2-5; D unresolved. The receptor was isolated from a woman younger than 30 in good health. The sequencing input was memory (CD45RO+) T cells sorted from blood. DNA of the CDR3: TGTGCCAGCAGTGACCCGGCTCTCGTAGAGACCCAGTACTTC. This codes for CASSDPALVETQYF.